This T cell receptor beta chain was captured by sequencing in a study of beta chain features in type 1 diabetes. Sorting based on CD45RO/CCR7/CD25/CD127/CD95/CD27 separated CD4+ naive, central memory, regulatory and stem cell-like memory cells. Sorting produced populations that all topped 98% purity. On this clone itself: Its specificity is unknown.

The CDR3 has 13 amino acids. V was clipped by 5 bases and J by 5 bases; unmatched bases: 2. CDR1 and CDR2 (germline): SNHLY, FYNNEI. Since all of the isolated RNA was reverse transcribed, expressed TCRB transcripts were what got sequenced. Profiled with immunoSEQ multiplex PCR; TCRdb holds only in-frame clones, not every one. Here the sample spans around 41,000 clones, approximately 60% being singletons. Study-level findings and limits: All four CD4+ subsets from Type 1 diabetes patients carried moderately but significantly shorter TCRB CDR3s.

The receptor was derived from a man aged 25-40 years with type 1 diabetes. Some clones in this sample may be carry-over from other donors' samples. Sequenced input: Tregs from blood. The chain uses TRBV2 and TRBJ2-2; 7 bases agree with TRBD1. CDR3 coding DNA: TGTGCCAGCAGTTCACAGGGGACCGGGGAGCTGTTTTTT. This sequence encodes CASSSQGTGELFF. Using reference TRBV2 and TRBJ2-2 for the parts outside the CDR3, the full variable domain is EPEVTQTPSHQVTQMGQEVILRCVPISNHLYFYWYRQILGQKVEFLVSFYNNEISEKSEIFDDQFSVERPDGSNFTLKIRSTKLEDSAMYFCASSSQGTGELFFGEGSRLTVL.